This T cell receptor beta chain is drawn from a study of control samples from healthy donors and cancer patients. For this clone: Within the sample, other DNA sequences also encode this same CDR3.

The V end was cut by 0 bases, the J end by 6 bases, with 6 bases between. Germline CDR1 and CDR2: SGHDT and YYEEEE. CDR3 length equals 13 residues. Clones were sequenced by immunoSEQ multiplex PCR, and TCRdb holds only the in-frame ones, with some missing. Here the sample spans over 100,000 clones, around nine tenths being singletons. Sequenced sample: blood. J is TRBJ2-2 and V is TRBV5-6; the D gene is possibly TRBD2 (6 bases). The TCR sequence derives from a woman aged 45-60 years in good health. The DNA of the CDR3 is TGTGCCAGCAGCTTGGGGGGGGCCGGGGAGCTGTTTTTT. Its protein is CASSLGGAGELFF.